The 26 T cell receptor beta chains below were found in one sample sequenced in a study of cytomegalovirus exposure and HLA in healthy donors. A multiplex PCR was run with 60 Vbeta primers and 13 Jbeta primers. Profiling relied on immunoSEQ multiplex PCR, and the TCRdb table lists in-frame clones only, not all of them. Of some 130,000 clones detected, about 70% appear once; the ten largest clones hold 3.1%. The sample was PBMCs. These receptors came from a man aged 35-49 years in good health and CMV-seronegative.

To note about this clone: Mismatch with germline at one junction end may stem from a read error. Other DNA sequences in the sample encode the same CDR3. V is TRBV2 and J is TRBJ1-1; maybe TRBD1 (6 bases). Per germline, CDR1 SNHLY and CDR2 FYNNEI. CDR3 length: 16 amino acids. CDR3 residues: CATEASLQGTNTEAFF. CDR3 nucleotides: TGTGCCACCGAAGCCTCTTTACAGGGTACGAACACTGAAGCTTTCTTC.

The V and J genes are TRBV15 and TRBJ2-1, with 9 bases identical to TRBD2. V trimming: 5 bases; J trimming: 4 bases; junction bases outside the gene matches: 12. The CDR3 length is 17 residues. Germline CDR1 is LNHNV and CDR2 is YYDKDF (reference sequence). The CDR3 coding sequence is TGTGCCACCAGCCTGGCCTACTGGGCGGGGGGGTACAATGAGCAGTTCTTC. It codes for CATSLAYWAGGYNEQFF.

The rearrangement links TRBV7-6 to TRBJ2-1; possibly TRBD2 for D (5 bases). V lost 5 bases and J lost 8, with 19 bases in between. CDR3 length equals 15 residues. Germline V gives CDR1 SGHVS, CDR2 FNYEAQ. CDR3 in DNA: TGTGCCAGCAGCCCGGACTTTACTAGGGCGGATGAGCAGTTCTTC. Translation gives CASSPDFTRADEQFF.

The CDR3 sequence: CASRDSYSNQPQHF. The CDR3 DNA reads TGTGCCAGCCGGGACAGCTATAGCAATCAGCCCCAGCATTTT. The genes are TRBV2 and TRBJ1-5, with 7 bases identical to TRBD1. The germline CDR1 and CDR2 sequences are SNHLY and FYNNEI. This CDR3 spans 14 amino acids. V dropped 8 bases and J dropped 0; count of bases not matched to a gene: 4.

The gene calls are TRBV18 and TRBJ1-5; D gene unclear. CDR3 length: 17 residues. Germline V lookup: CDR1 KGHSH, CDR2 LQKENI. Trimming left V 6 bases short and J 1 base short, with 19 bases between. In DNA, the CDR3 is TGTGCCAGCTCCCGGGGTGACCCCGCTATAAGCAATCAGCCCCAGCATTTT. Amino acids: CASSRGDPAISNQPQHF.

The V gene is TRBV18, the J gene TRBJ1-1; the D is unclear. V lost 3 bases and J 5 bases, leaving 16 bases between the germline ends. Germline V lookup: CDR1 KGHSH, CDR2 LQKENI. The CDR3 extends over 15 amino acids. CDR3 nucleotides: TGTGCCAGCTCACCCCGTTCCGGGGATGGGACTGAAGCTTTCTTT. Translating it yields CASSPRSGDGTEAFF.

J is TRBJ2-2 and V is TRBV4-1; the match to TRBD1 covers 8 bases. The germline gives CDR1 MGHRA, CDR2 YSYEKL. The CDR3 has 15 residues. The ends lost 5 bases at V and 4 bases at J; junction bases unmatched: 6. CDR3 region: CASSGQGALTGELFF. The CDR3 nucleotides are TGCGCCAGCAGCGGGCAGGGGGCCCTCACCGGGGAGCTGTTTTTT.

This chain links TRBV6-4 with TRBJ2-3; 12 bases map to TRBD2. J lost 2 bases, V lost 0 bases, and 3 bases had no gene match. Germline CDR1 MRHNA, CDR2 SNTAGT. This CDR3 is built from 17 residues. The DNA of the CDR3 is TGTGCCAGCAGTGACTCCTGGACTAGCGGGGCCACAGATACGCAGTATTTT. Amino acid sequence: CASSDSWTSGATDTQYF.

This clone has just one count. The gene calls are TRBV2 and TRBJ2-2; a weak D match, TRBD2 (5 bases). CDR1 is SNHLY and CDR2 is FYNNEI in the germline V gene. Trimming left V 9 bases short and J 2 bases short, with 13 bases between. The CDR3 covers 14 residues. The CDR3 DNA reads as TGTGCCAGGATCGACTACGACAACACCGGGGAGCTGTTTTTT. Encoded protein: CARIDYDNTGELFF. The full variable domain, its missing parts supplied by reference TRBV2 and TRBJ2-2, is EPEVTQTPSHQVTQMGQEVILRCVPISNHLYFYWYRQILGQKVEFLVSFYNNEISEKSEIFDDQFSVERPDGSNFTLKIRSTKLEDSAMYFCARIDYDNTGELFFGEGSRLTVL.

The chain recombines TRBV7-2 with TRBJ1-5, with D uncertain. Germline V gives CDR1 SGHTA, CDR2 FQGNSA. The V end lost 5 bases, the J end lost 4 bases, and 9 bases lay between the germline ends. The CDR3 consists of 13 residues. The CDR3 region is CASSTGTNQPQHF. DNA for the CDR3: TGTGCCAGCAGCACGGGTACTAATCAGCCCCAGCATTTT.

The chain links TRBV6-1 to TRBJ1-6; 7 bases fit TRBD1. Germline-derived CDR1 and CDR2 are MNHNS and SASEGT. The CDR3 loop spans 15 amino acids. V shed 6 bases, J shed 7 bases, and the junction held 9 bases outside the gene matches. The CDR3 protein is CASRERTGSNSPLHF. DNA of the CDR3: TGTGCCAGCAGGGAAAGGACAGGATCGAATTCACCCCTCCACTTT.

The gene calls are TRBV27 and TRBJ1-1, with TRBD1 as a possible D gene (5 bases). Germline V gene sequence: CDR1 MNHEY, CDR2 SMNVEV (reference sequence). The CDR3 runs 14 residues. V was shortened by 1 base and J by 2 bases, with 8 bases between the two germline ends. As DNA, the CDR3 is TGTGCCAGCAGTTTATACTGGGGCAACACTGAAGCTTTCTTT. Translating it yields CASSLYWGNTEAFF.

The V gene is TRBV19, the J gene TRBJ2-3, with TRBD2 identical over 8 bases. Looked up from germline, CDR1 is LNHDA and CDR2 is SQIVND (reference sequence). The length of the CDR3 is 17 residues. V lost 3 bases, J lost 1 base, and 9 bases stayed unmatched. The CDR3 loop is CASSILHSGAGTDTQYF. In DNA form, the CDR3 reads TGTGCCAGTAGTATCCTCCATAGCGGGGCCGGCACAGATACGCAGTATTTT. Full variable domain (missing parts from reference TRBV19 and TRBJ2-3): DGGITQSPKYLFRKEGQNVTLSCEQNLNHDAMYWYRQDPGQGLRLIYYSQIVNDFQKGDIAEGYSVSREKKESFPLTVTSAQKNPTAFYLCASSILHSGAGTDTQYFGPGTRLTVL.

The chain links TRBV5-1 to TRBJ1-1; no reliable D call. Germline CDR1 SGHRS, CDR2 YFSETQ. The V gene lost 2 bases and the J gene lost 0 bases, with 11 bases spanning the gap. This CDR3 region has 15 residues. The CDR3 DNA is TGCGCCAGCAGCTTCCGAAGAGGAATGAACACTGAAGCTTTCTTT. Encoded protein: CASSFRRGMNTEAFF. The full variable domain, in which reference TRBV5-1 and TRBJ1-1 provide the parts outside the CDR3, is KAGVTQTPRYLIKTRGQQVTLSCSPISGHRSVSWYQQTPGQGLQFLFEYFSETQRNKGNFPGRFSGRQFSNSRSEMNVSTLELGDSALYLCASSFRRGMNTEAFFGQGTRLTVV.

V gene TRBV19 combines with J gene TRBJ2-5, with D possibly TRBD2 on 7 matching bases. V gave up 1 base and J gave up 4 bases, with 13 bases separating them. The CDR3 covers 15 residues. CDR1 is LNHDA and CDR2 is SQIVND in the germline V gene (reference sequence). The CDR3 is CASSIGGGGLETQYF. DNA for the CDR3: TGTGCCAGTAGTATAGGAGGCGGGGGCTTAGAGACCCAGTACTTC.

The chain has TRBV27 and TRBJ1-4; maybe TRBD1 (5 bases). Germline V gene sequence: CDR1 MNHEY, CDR2 SMNVEV (reference sequence). The CDR3 is 15 residues long. V lost 5 bases and J 7 bases, leaving 17 bases between the germline ends. The CDR3 nucleotides are TGTGCCAGCAGTCCATCAGGGTCTTACGGTGAAAAACTGTTTTTT. Its protein product is CASSPSGSYGEKLFF.

The chain uses TRBV5-8 and TRBJ2-5, with a possible D match to TRBD1 (7 bases). Per germline, CDR1 SGHTS and CDR2 YDEGEE. The CDR3 runs 15 residues. Deletions cut 0 bases from V and 4 bases from J, with 13 bases between. CDR3: CASSLGGTAGETQYF. The CDR3 DNA sequence: TGTGCCAGCAGCTTGGGGGGGACAGCGGGAGAGACCCAGTACTTC.

V usage is TRBV27 and J usage is TRBJ2-5; D is unresolved. The germline V gene encodes CDR1 MNHEY and CDR2 SMNVEV (reference sequence). V shed 3 bases and J shed 3 bases, with 14 bases lying between them. The CDR3 is 15 amino acids. CDR3 nucleotide sequence: TGTGCCAGCAGTTTCCACAGCTCCGTGGAAGAGACCCAGTACTTC. Translation gives CASSFHSSVEETQYF.

This CDR3 reads CASSPGTGSWGYTF. In DNA form, the CDR3 reads TGTGCCAGCAGTCCTGGGACAGGGTCTTGGGGCTACACCTTC. The rearrangement uses TRBV28 and TRBJ1-2; 9 nucleotides align to TRBD1. The CDR3 is made up of 14 amino acids. Germline CDR1 and CDR2: MDHEN and SYDVKM. The J segment lost 8 bases and the V segment lost 5 bases, leaving 9 bases of the junction unmatched.

The rearrangement links TRBV5-6 to TRBJ1-2; 7 bases match TRBD1. The CDR3 extends over 15 amino acids. In germline, CDR1 is SGHDT, CDR2 YYEEEE. The V segment lost 4 bases and the J segment 3 bases; nucleotides outside the gene matches: 9. The CDR3 loop reads CASSGRVQGDYGYTF. The CDR3 nucleotides read TGTGCCAGCAGCGGACGGGTGCAGGGGGACTATGGCTACACCTTC.

The chain uses TRBV5-1 and TRBJ2-7; D not resolved. This CDR3 region has 11 residues. Trimming pared 0 bases from V and 5 bases from J, leaving 3 bases between. Per the germline V gene, CDR1 is SGHRS and CDR2 is YFSETQ. CDR3 loop: CASSLGHEQYF. CDR3 coding DNA: TGCGCCAGCAGCTTGGGGCACGAGCAGTACTTC.

The V call is TRBV7-9, the J call TRBJ1-1, with a possible D match to TRBD1 (5 bases). V lost 0 bases and J lost 5, with 13 bases in between. Germline assignment: CDR1 SEHNR and CDR2 FQNEAQ (reference sequence). CDR3 length: 15 amino acids. Here the CDR3 reads CASSLAGRGRTEAFF. CDR3 DNA: TGTGCCAGCAGCTTAGCTGGTAGGGGCAGGACTGAAGCTTTCTTT.

In nucleotides, the CDR3 is TGTGCCTGGAGTTCTGGACAGGCTGACTCCTACGAGCAGTACTTC. Translated: CAWSSGQADSYEQYF. V usage is TRBV30 and J usage is TRBJ2-7; 7 positions agree with TRBD1. Germline assignment: CDR1 GTSNPN and CDR2 SVGIG (reference sequence). The CDR3 covers 15 residues. The junction had 7 bases not matched to a gene; V was cut back by 2 bases and J by 0 bases.

The V and J genes are TRBV27 and TRBJ2-2; D might be TRBD1 (6 bases). With 6 bases removed from V and 6 bases from J, the gap between germline ends came to 14 bases. CDR1 MNHEY and CDR2 SMNVEV come from the germline V gene (reference sequence). This CDR3 contains 14 residues. The CDR3: CASSPDRFAGELFF. DNA of the CDR3: TGTGCCAGCAGCCCTGACAGGTTCGCCGGGGAGCTGTTTTTT.

The chain couples TRBV5-1 to TRBJ2-7, with no clear D. The CDR3 has 14 amino acids. Germline V gene sequence: CDR1 SGHRS, CDR2 YFSETQ. Deletions cut 0 bases from V and 5 bases from J, with 12 bases between. The CDR3, as DNA: TGCGCCAGCAGCTTGGGCCCCCCTACCAACGAGCAGTACTTC. Amino acid sequence: CASSLGPPTNEQYF.

This clone was observed a single time. The V gene is TRBV29-1, the J gene TRBJ1-5, with a weak D call TRBD1 (5 bases). This CDR3 spans 12 amino acids. Per the germline V gene, CDR1 is SQVTM and CDR2 is ANQGSEA. Trimming took off 4 bases at V and 3 bases at J, with 7 bases between the two ends. The CDR3 bases are TGCAGCGTTGCAGGGCTCAATCAGCCCCAGCATTTT. As protein: CSVAGLNQPQHF.